Listed below are T cell receptor beta chains from one sample, sequenced in a study of control samples from healthy donors and cancer patients. Using immunoSEQ multiplex PCR, the repertoire was profiled, and TCRdb retains in-frame clones only, with some absent. The sample has 150,000 to 200,000 clones; 94% are singletons. The material sequenced was blood. The origin of the receptors is a woman between 35 and 50 years old in good health. CDR3s include the opening cysteine and the closing phenylalanine or tryptophan. D genes are given only for firm matches. Clone size is given for some rows only: seen once, a few or many times, or a class if the clone is expanded.

v_gene: TRBV2
j_gene: TRBJ2-6
abundance: NA
d_gene: TRBD1
CDR3nt: TGTGCCAGCCCGAACAGGGACAGCTCGTCGGGGGCCAACGTCCTGACTTTC
CDR3aa: CASPNRDSSSGANVLTF

v_gene: TRBV27
j_gene: TRBJ1-6
abundance: once
d_gene: NA
CDR3nt: TGTGCCAGCAGTTTGGGCGGGGCTTCACCCCTCCACTTT
CDR3aa: CASSLGGASPLHF

v_gene: TRBV27
j_gene: TRBJ2-1
abundance: NA
d_gene: TRBD1
CDR3nt: TGTGCCAGCTCCTTCGCCTCGACAGGGGGTGAGCAGTTCTTC
CDR3aa: CASSFASTGGEQFF

v_gene: TRBV5-1
j_gene: TRBJ2-5
abundance: NA
d_gene: NA
CDR3nt: TGCGCCAGCAGCTTGACGGACAGTAGCGAGACCCAGTACTTC
CDR3aa: CASSLTDSSETQYF

v_gene: TRBV5-6
j_gene: TRBJ2-7
abundance: NA
d_gene: NA
CDR3nt: TGTGCCAGCACCGCGGGACAGAGCTACGAGCAGTACTTC
CDR3aa: CASTAGQSYEQYF

v_gene: TRBV6-2/TRBV6-3
j_gene: TRBJ1-1
abundance: NA
d_gene: NA
CDR3nt: TGTGCCAGCAGTTACCCGAGGCGCGGCAGGGGGAACACTGAAGCTTTCTTT
CDR3aa: CASSYPRRGRGNTEAFF

v_gene: TRBV20-1
j_gene: TRBJ2-5
abundance: NA
d_gene: NA
CDR3nt: TGCAGTGCTAGTACAGGGAAAGAGACCCAGTACTTC
CDR3aa: CSASTGKETQYF

v_gene: TRBV12-3/TRBV12-4
j_gene: TRBJ2-7
abundance: NA
d_gene: NA
CDR3nt: TGTGCCAGCAGTTTAGGCCTAGCCTACGAGCAGTACTTC
CDR3aa: CASSLGLAYEQYF

v_gene: TRBV2
j_gene: TRBJ2-3
abundance: NA
d_gene: NA
CDR3nt: TGTGCCAGCAGTGGAGTCACAGATACGCAGTATTTT
CDR3aa: CASSGVTDTQYF

v_gene: TRBV12-5
j_gene: TRBJ1-2
abundance: NA
d_gene: NA
CDR3nt: TGTGCTAGTGGTTTTCGACACAGAGGCTACACCTTC
CDR3aa: CASGFRHRGYTF

v_gene: TRBV18
j_gene: TRBJ1-6
abundance: NA
d_gene: NA
CDR3nt: TGTGCCAGCTCACCTGCCCGTACCAACCATTCACCCCTCCACTTT
CDR3aa: CASSPARTNHSPLHF

v_gene: TRBV12-3/TRBV12-4
j_gene: TRBJ1-3
abundance: NA
d_gene: NA
CDR3nt: TGTGCCAGCGGGGCCTCCTCTGGAAACACCATATATTTT
CDR3aa: CASGASSGNTIYF

v_gene: TRBV11-3
j_gene: TRBJ1-1
abundance: once
d_gene: NA
CDR3nt: TGTGCCAGCAGCCGGCTCGACAGCCGGAACACTGAAGCTTTCTTT
CDR3aa: CASSRLDSRNTEAFF

v_gene: TRBV7-2
j_gene: TRBJ1-5
abundance: NA
d_gene: NA
CDR3nt: TGTGCCAGCAGCTTAAAGGCGTCAGGGAATAGCAATCAGCCCCAGCATTTT
CDR3aa: CASSLKASGNSNQPQHF

v_gene: TRBV9
j_gene: TRBJ2-1
abundance: NA
d_gene: NA
CDR3nt: TGTGCCAGCAGCTCTCGACTAGCCTACAATGAGCAGTTCTTC
CDR3aa: CASSSRLAYNEQFF

v_gene: TRBV7-8
j_gene: TRBJ2-2
abundance: NA
d_gene: NA
CDR3nt: TGTGCCAGCTACCCCTTTTACGGGGCGAACACCGGGGAGCTGTTTTTT
CDR3aa: CASYPFYGANTGELFF

v_gene: TRBV6-5
j_gene: TRBJ2-3
abundance: NA
d_gene: NA
CDR3nt: TGTGCCAGCAACCAGGGAGATACGCAGTATTTT
CDR3aa: CASNQGDTQYF

v_gene: TRBV9
j_gene: TRBJ1-1
abundance: once
d_gene: NA
CDR3nt: TGTGCCAGCAGCCCAATGGACGGAGAAGCTTTCTTT
CDR3aa: CASSPMDGEAFF

v_gene: TRBV3-1/TRBV3-2
j_gene: TRBJ1-4
abundance: NA
d_gene: NA
CDR3nt: TGTGCCAGCAGCCTCCGGGCCACGGGTGAAAAACTGTTTTTT
CDR3aa: CASSLRATGEKLFF

v_gene: TRBV3-1/TRBV3-2
j_gene: TRBJ1-1
abundance: NA
d_gene: TRBD1
CDR3nt: TGTGCCAGCAGCCGCCTGGGACAGGGAAGAGGGGCTGAAGCTTTCTTT
CDR3aa: CASSRLGQGRGAEAFF

v_gene: TRBV25-1
j_gene: TRBJ2-2
abundance: NA
d_gene: TRBD1
CDR3nt: TGTGCCAGCAAAGCGCGCGGACAGGGGGAGGCCGGGGAGCTGTTTTTT
CDR3aa: CASKARGQGEAGELFF